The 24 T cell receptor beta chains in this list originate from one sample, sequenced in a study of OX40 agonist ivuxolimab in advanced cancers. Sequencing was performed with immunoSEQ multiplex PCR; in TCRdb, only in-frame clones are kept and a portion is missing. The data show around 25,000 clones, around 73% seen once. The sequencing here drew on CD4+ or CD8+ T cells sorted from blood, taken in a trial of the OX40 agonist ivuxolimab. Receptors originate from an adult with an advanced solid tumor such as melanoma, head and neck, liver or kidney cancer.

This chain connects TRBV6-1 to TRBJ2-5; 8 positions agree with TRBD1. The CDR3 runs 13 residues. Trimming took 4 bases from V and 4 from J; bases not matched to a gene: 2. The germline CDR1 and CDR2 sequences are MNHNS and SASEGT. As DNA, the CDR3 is TGTGCCAGCAGTGTGGGACAGGTAGAGACCCAGTACTTC. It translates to CASSVGQVETQYF.

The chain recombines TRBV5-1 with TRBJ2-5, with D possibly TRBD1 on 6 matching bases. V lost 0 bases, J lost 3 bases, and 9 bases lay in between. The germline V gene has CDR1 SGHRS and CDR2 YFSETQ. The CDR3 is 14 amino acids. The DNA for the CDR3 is TGCGCCAGCAGCTTGGTGGCAGGGGAAGAGACCCAGTACTTC. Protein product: CASSLVAGEETQYF.

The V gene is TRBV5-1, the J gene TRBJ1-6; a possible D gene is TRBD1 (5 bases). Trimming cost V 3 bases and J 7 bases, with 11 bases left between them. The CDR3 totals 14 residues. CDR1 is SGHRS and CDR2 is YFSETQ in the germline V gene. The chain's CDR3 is CASSWGTPNSPLHF. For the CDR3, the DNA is TGCGCCAGCAGCTGGGGGACGCCCAATTCACCCCTCCACTTT.

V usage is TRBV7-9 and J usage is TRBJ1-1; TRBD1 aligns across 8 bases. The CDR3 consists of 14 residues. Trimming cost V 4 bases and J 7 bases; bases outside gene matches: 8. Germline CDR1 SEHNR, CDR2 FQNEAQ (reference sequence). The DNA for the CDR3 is TGTGCCAGCAGCTCAGGGGGCCGGACCCGTGAAGCTTTCTTT. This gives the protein CASSSGGRTREAFF.

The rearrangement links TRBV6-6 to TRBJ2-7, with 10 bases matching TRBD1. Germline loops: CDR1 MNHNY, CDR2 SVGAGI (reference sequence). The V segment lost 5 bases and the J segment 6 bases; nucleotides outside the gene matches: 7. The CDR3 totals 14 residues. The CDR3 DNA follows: TGTGCCAGCAGTCCTACCGGGACAGGGGCCGAGCAGTACTTC. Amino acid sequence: CASSPTGTGAEQYF.

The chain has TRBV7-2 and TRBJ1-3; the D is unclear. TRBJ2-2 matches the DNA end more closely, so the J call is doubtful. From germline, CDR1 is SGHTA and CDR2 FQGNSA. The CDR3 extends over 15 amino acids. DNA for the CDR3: TGTGCCAGCAGCTCCGGGCCTGAAGGTGCCGGGGAGCTGTTTTTT. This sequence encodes CASSSGPEGAGELFF.

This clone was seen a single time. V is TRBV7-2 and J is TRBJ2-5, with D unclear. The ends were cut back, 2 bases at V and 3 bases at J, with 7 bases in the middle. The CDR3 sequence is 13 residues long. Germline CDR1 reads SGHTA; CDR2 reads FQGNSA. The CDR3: CASSLTGKETQYF. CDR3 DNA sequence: TGTGCCAGCAGCTTAACTGGCAAAGAGACCCAGTACTTC.

The CDR3 nucleotides are TGTGCCAGCAGCCCGTACGGGAGAGTTGATACGCAGTATTTT. Its translation is CASSPYGRVDTQYF. The V call is TRBV28, the J call TRBJ2-3; D possibly corresponds to TRBD2 (6 bases). Trimming cost V 6 bases and J 6 bases, with 16 bases left between them. Germline CDR1 and CDR2: MDHEN and SYDVKM. The CDR3 totals 14 residues.

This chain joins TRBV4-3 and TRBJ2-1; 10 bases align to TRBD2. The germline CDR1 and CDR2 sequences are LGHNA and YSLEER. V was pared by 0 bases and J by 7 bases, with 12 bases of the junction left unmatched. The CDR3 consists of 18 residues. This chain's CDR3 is CASSQDHGSSGGLNEQFF. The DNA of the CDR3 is TGCGCCAGCAGCCAAGATCATGGCTCTAGCGGGGGCCTGAATGAGCAGTTCTTC.

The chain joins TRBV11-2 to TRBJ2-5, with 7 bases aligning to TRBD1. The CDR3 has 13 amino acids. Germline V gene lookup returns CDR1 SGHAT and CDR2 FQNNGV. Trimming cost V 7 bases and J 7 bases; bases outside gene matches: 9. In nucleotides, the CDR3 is TGTGCCAGCAACCCACTACAGGGGTCGACCCAGTACTTC. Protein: CASNPLQGSTQYF. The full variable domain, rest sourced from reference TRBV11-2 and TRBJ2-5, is EAGVAQSPRYKIIEKRQSVAFWCNPISGHATLYWYQQILGQGPKLLIQFQNNGVVDDSQLPKDRFSAERLKGVDSTLKIQPAKLEDSAVYLCASNPLQGSTQYFGPGTRLLVL.

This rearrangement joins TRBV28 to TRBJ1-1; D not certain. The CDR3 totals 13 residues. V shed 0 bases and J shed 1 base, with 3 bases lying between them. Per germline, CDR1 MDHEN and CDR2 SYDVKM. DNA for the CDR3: TGTGCCAGCAGTTTATGGGGGAACACTGAAGCTTTCTTT. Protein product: CASSLWGNTEAFF.

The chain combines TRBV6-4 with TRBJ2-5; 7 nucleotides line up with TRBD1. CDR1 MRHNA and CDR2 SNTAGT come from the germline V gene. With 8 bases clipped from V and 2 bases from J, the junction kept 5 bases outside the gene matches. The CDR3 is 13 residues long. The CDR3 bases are TGTGCCAGCGAGCCGGGACAGCAAGAGACCCAGTACTTC. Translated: CASEPGQQETQYF.

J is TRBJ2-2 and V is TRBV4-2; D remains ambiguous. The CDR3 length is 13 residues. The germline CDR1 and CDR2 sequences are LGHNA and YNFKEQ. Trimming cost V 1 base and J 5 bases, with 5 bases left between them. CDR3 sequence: CASSQASTGELFF. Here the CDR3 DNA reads TGTGCCAGCAGCCAAGCCTCTACCGGGGAGCTGTTTTTT.

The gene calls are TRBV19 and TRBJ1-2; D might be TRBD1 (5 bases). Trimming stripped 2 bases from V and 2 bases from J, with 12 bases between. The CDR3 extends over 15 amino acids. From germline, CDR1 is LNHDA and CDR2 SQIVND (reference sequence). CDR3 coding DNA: TGTGCCAGTAGTATAACCCCAGGGAGCAACTATGGCTACACCTTC. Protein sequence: CASSITPGSNYGYTF.

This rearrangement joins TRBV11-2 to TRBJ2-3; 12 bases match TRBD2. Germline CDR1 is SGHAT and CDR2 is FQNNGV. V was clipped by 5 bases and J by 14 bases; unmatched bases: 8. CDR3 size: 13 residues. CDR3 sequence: CASSVGGLAGLYF. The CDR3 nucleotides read TGTGCCAGCAGCGTAGGGGGACTAGCGGGCTTGTATTTT.

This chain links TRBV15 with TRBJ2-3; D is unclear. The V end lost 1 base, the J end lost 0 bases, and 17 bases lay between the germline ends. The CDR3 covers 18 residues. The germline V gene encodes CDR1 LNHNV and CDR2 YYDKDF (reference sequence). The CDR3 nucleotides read TGTGCCACCAGCAGAGTAGGCCCGTATCAAACTAGCACAGATACGCAGTATTTT. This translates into CATSRVGPYQTSTDTQYF.

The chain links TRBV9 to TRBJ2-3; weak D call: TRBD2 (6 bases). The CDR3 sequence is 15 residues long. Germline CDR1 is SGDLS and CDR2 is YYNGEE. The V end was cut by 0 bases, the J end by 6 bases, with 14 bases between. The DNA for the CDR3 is TGTGCCAGCAGCGTAGAGGAGGGGCGAGGGGATACGCAGTATTTT. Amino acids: CASSVEEGRGDTQYF. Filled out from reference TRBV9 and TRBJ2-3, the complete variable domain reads DSGVTQTPKHLITATGQRVTLRCSPRSGDLSVYWYQQSLDQGLQFLIQYYNGEERAKGNILERFSAQQFPDLHSELNLSSLELGDSALYFCASSVEEGRGDTQYFGPGTRLTVL.

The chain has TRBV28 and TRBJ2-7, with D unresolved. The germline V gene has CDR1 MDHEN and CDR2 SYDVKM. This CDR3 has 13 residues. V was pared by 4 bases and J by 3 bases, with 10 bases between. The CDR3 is CASSSGPYYEQYF. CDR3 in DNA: TGTGCCAGCAGTTCCGGGCCTTACTACGAGCAGTACTTC. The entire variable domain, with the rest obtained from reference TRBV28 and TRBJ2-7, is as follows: DVKVTQSSRYLVKRTGEKVFLECVQDMDHENMFWYRQDPGLGLRLIYFSYDVKMKEKGDIPEGYSVSREKKERFSLILESASTNQTSMYLCASSSGPYYEQYFGPGTRLTVT.

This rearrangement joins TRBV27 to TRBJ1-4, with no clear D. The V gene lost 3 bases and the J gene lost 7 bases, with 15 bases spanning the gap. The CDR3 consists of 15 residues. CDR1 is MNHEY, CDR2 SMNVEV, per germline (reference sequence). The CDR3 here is CASSFGGGECEKLFF. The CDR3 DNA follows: TGTGCCAGCAGTTTTGGTGGAGGTGAGTGTGAAAAACTGTTTTTT.

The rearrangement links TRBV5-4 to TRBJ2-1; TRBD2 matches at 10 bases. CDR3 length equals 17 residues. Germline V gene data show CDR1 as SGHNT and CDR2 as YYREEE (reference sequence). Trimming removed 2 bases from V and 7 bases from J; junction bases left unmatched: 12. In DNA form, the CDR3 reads TGTGCCAGCAGCTTTGGGGGGGGGACTAGCGTAGGAAATGAGCAGTTCTTC. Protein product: CASSFGGGTSVGNEQFF. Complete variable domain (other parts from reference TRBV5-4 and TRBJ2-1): ETGVTQSPTHLIKTRGQQVTLRCSSQSGHNTVSWYQQALGQGPQFIFQYYREEENGRGNFPPRFSGLQFPNYSSELNVNALELDDSALYLCASSFGGGTSVGNEQFFGPGTRLTVL.

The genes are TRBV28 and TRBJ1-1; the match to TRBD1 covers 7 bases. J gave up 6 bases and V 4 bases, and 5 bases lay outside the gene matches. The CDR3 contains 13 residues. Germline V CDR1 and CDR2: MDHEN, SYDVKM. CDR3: CASSSRDRPEAFF. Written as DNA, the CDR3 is TGTGCCAGCAGTTCCCGGGACAGACCTGAAGCTTTCTTT.

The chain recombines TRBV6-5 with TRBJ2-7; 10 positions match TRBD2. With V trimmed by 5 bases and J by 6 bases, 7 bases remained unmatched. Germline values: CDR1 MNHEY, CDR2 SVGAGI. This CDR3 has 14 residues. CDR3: CASSTLAGGGEQYF. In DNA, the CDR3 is TGTGCCAGCAGTACTTTAGCGGGAGGTGGCGAGCAGTACTTC.

The CDR3: CASRSHSGSGSYEQYF. In DNA form, the CDR3 reads TGTGCCAGCCGTTCCCACTCAGGATCAGGGAGCTACGAGCAGTACTTC. The rearrangement uses TRBV2 and TRBJ2-7, with D possibly called TRBD1 or TRBD2 (5 bases each). CDR3 length equals 16 residues. Germline V gives CDR1 SNHLY, CDR2 FYNNEI. Trimming removed 8 bases from V and 3 bases from J, with 23 bases in between.

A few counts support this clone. This CDR3 is CASSVGGLRGSPLHF. In DNA form, the CDR3 reads TGTGCCAGCAGCGTAGGGGGCCTCAGGGGTTCACCCCTCCACTTT. This sequence joins TRBV7-2 and TRBJ1-6, with 7 bases identical to TRBD1. Germline V gene sequence: CDR1 SGHTA, CDR2 FQGNSA. V lost 5 bases and J lost 9; bases outside the gene matches: 10. This CDR3 is built from 15 residues.